Below are 12 T cell receptor beta chains sequenced from a single sample in a study of CD8 T cells in ankylosing spondylitis. MiXCR, run by TCRdb on the 5' RACE reads, gives a single entry per CDR3 protein. The table shows 700,000 or so distinct CDR3 sequences, with around 20% occurring only once. These receptors have no known antigen. The study, taken as a whole, reports: Ankylosing spondylitis blood appeared to be characterized by a TCR beta motif of several highly homologous variants.

The specimen sequenced was blood, either unsorted or a sorted T cell fraction (not recorded which). The receptor set was obtained from a male donor with ankylosing spondylitis.

There are a few counts of this clonotype. J is TRBJ2-3 and V is TRBV6-5; D is ambiguous. There are 14 residues in the CDR3. V lost 2 bases and J lost 4, with 10 bases in between. CDR1 and CDR2 from the germline V gene are MNHEY and SVGAGI. In DNA, the CDR3 is TGTGCCAGCAGTTACGACCCCACCCCAGATACGCAGTATTTT. This encodes CASSYDPTPDTQYF.

The chain has TRBV28 and TRBJ2-5, with D perhaps TRBD1 (6 bases). V was pared by 5 bases and J by 5 bases, with 18 bases between. Germline CDR1 and CDR2: MDHEN and SYDVKM. This CDR3 has 15 amino acids. CDR3 sequence reads: CASSTPGPGVETQYF. DNA of the CDR3: TGTGCCAGCAGTACGCCGGGACCAGGGGTTGAGACCCAGTACTTC. The entire variable domain, with the rest obtained from reference TRBV28 and TRBJ2-5, is as follows: DVKVTQSSRYLVKRTGEKVFLECVQDMDHENMFWYRQDPGLGLRLIYFSYDVKMKEKGDIPEGYSVSREKKERFSLILESASTNQTSMYLCASSTPGPGVETQYFGPGTRLLVL.

This clonotype was seen repeatedly, ten times or more. The genes are TRBV5-1 and TRBJ2-7, with D possibly being TRBD1 (7 bases). The CDR3 length is 12 residues. V lost 3 bases to trimming and J lost 7 bases, with 11 bases between them. The germline gives CDR1 SGHRS, CDR2 YFSETQ. The CDR3 spells CASSSTGREQYF. The CDR3 DNA reads TGCGCCAGCAGCTCGACAGGGAGGGAGCAGTACTTC.

V usage is TRBV20-1 and J usage is TRBJ2-5; the D gene is possibly TRBD2 (6 bases). V dropped 6 bases and J dropped 6 bases, with 23 bases sitting between them. Per germline, CDR1 DFQATT and CDR2 SNEGSKA (reference sequence). The CDR3 has 15 amino acids. The CDR3 coding sequence is TGCAGTGCCCCGGGGTGGGGTCCACGCGGGAAGACCCAGTACTTC. Translated, it gives CSAPGWGPRGKTQYF.

On this clonotype: A clone one base away is much larger, so this may be a read error. This chain connects TRBV12-3 or TRBV12-4 to TRBJ2-5; 7 bases map to TRBD1. The CDR3 covers 18 residues. The CDR3 sequence is CARSPTPDRRKPQETQYF. The DNA for the CDR3 is TGTGCCCGCAGTCCTACGCCGGACAGGAGAAAACCCCAAGAGACCCAGTACTTC.

CDR3 sequence: CASWGGELFF. In nucleotides, the CDR3 is TGTGCCAGCTGGGGCGGGGAGCTGTTTTTT. The chain joins TRBV2 to TRBJ2-2; D unresolved. Trimming pared 8 bases from V and 7 bases from J, leaving 5 bases between. Germline CDR1 reads SNHLY; CDR2 reads FYNNEI. The CDR3 contains 10 residues. Full variable domain (outside the CDR3, taken from reference TRBV2 and TRBJ2-2): EPEVTQTPSHQVTQMGQEVILRCVPISNHLYFYWYRQILGQKVEFLVSFYNNEISEKSEIFDDQFSVERPDGSNFTLKIRSTKLEDSAMYFCASWGGELFFGEGSRLTVL.

The chain uses TRBV9 and TRBJ2-5; the D gene could be TRBD1 or TRBD2 (6 bases each). Trimming left V 4 bases short and J 1 base short, with 20 bases between. This CDR3 comprises 17 residues. Per the germline V gene, CDR1 is SGDLS and CDR2 is YYNGEE. CDR3 region: CASSTHRGESLQETQYF. Here the CDR3 DNA reads TGTGCCAGCAGCACTCATAGGGGGGAGAGCCTCCAAGAGACCCAGTACTTC. Full variable domain (rest looked up from reference TRBV9 and TRBJ2-5): DSGVTQTPKHLITATGQRVTLRCSPRSGDLSVYWYQQSLDQGLQFLIQYYNGEERAKGNILERFSAQQFPDLHSELNLSSLELGDSALYFCASSTHRGESLQETQYFGPGTRLLVL.

This clonotype was seen a few times. The genes are TRBV5-6 and TRBJ2-1; 10 bases fit TRBD2. CDR1 and CDR2 (germline): SGHDT, YYEEEE. This CDR3 contains 18 residues. With 1 base clipped from V and 4 bases from J, the junction kept 11 bases outside the gene matches. DNA for the CDR3: TGTGCCAGCAGCTTGCCTATCGGACTAGCGGCGTTATACAATGAGCAGTTCTTC. Residues: CASSLPIGLAALYNEQFF.

In its sample, this clonotype was seen a few times. V usage is TRBV4-3 and J usage is TRBJ2-1, with D maybe TRBD1 (6 bases). With 1 base removed from V and 4 bases from J, the gap between germline ends came to 17 bases. The CDR3 loop spans 17 amino acids. Per germline, CDR1 LGHNA and CDR2 YSLEER. The chain's CDR3 is CASSQGAGDLVYNEQFF. In nucleotides, the CDR3 is TGCGCCAGCAGCCAAGGAGCAGGGGATCTGGTATACAATGAGCAGTTCTTC.

This sequence joins TRBV20-1 and TRBJ2-1, with D perhaps matching TRBD1 or TRBD2 (5 bases each). V was cut by 1 base and J by 0 bases, with 16 bases left in between. The CDR3 is 17 residues long. Germline CDR1 reads DFQATT; CDR2 reads SNEGSKA (reference sequence). The CDR3 spells CSARVLKRDASYNEQFF. The CDR3 DNA follows: TGCAGTGCTAGAGTCCTAAAACGGGACGCCTCCTACAATGAGCAGTTCTTC.

J is TRBJ1-4 and V is TRBV7-9, with 7 nucleotides matching TRBD1. V lost 5 bases to trimming and J lost 5 bases; unmatched junction nucleotides: 5. The CDR3 has 14 residues. CDR1 and CDR2 from the germline V gene are SEHNR and FQNEAQ (reference sequence). CDR3 residues: CASSPQGGNEKLFF. CDR3 nucleotides: TGTGCCAGCAGCCCTCAGGGGGGGAATGAAAAACTGTTTTTT.

This clonotype was recorded a few times. The CDR3 reads CASSPAASGGLGNEQFF. The CDR3, as DNA: TGCGCCAGCAGCCCTGCGGCTAGCGGGGGCCTTGGGAATGAGCAGTTCTTC. The chain links TRBV5-1 to TRBJ2-1, with 10 positions matching TRBD2. J gave up 7 bases and V 4 bases, and 14 bases lay outside the gene matches. Germline values: CDR1 SGHRS, CDR2 YFSETQ. The CDR3 length is 17 residues.